This T cell receptor (beta chain) was recorded in a study of cytomegalovirus exposure and HLA in healthy donors. As for this clone: Its antigen is still unknown. At one end the junction does not follow the germline gene, possibly because of a read error.

CDR3 length: 13 residues. Germline lookup yields CDR1 SSHAT and CDR2 FNYEAQ (reference sequence). Study observations and caveats: Some V segments, TRBV6-2 and TRBV6-3 among them, were indistinguishable and were therefore excluded. Rates of TCR association differed by HLA locus in a later analysis, with DRB1 highest and HLA-C lowest. Productive status was seen about 87% or about 30% of the time for most TCR beta V segments in an earlier analysis. Confirmation in vitro established that a few CMV-associated chains were specific for CMV antigens.

60 Vbeta and 13 Jbeta primers were used in PCR. The assay was immunoSEQ multiplex PCR, and TCRdb's table has in-frame clones only and misses some. This table holds roughly 92,000 clones, over 70% found once. The chain has TRBV7-7 and TRBJ2-5; 9 bases are shared with TRBD1. Input material: PBMCs. This clonotype was obtained from a woman between 45 and 65 years old in good health and CMV-seropositive. For the CDR3, the DNA is TGTGCTAGCAGCTTGGACAGGGGATCGACCCAGTACTTC. Translation: CASSLDRGSTQYF.